This TCR beta chain was documented in a study of CD8 T cells in ankylosing spondylitis. Points from the study as a whole: A TCR beta motif of roughly 8 highly homologous variants seemed to mark ankylosing spondylitis blood.

On this clonotype itself: Its antigen is unknown.

The length of the CDR3 is 15 residues. CDR1 DFQATT and CDR2 SNEGSKA come from the germline V gene (reference sequence). V lost 3 bases, J lost 8 bases, and 17 bases lay in between. TCRdb ran MiXCR on the 5' RACE reads and lists one entry per CDR3 protein. In the table there are 30,000 to 45,000 distinct CDR3 sequences, 15% to 20% of which are singletons. The gene calls are TRBV20-1 and TRBJ1-6, with TRBD1 as a possible D gene (6 bases). This sequence originates from a male donor with ankylosing spondylitis or in good health (not recorded which). Sequenced: blood. For the CDR3, the DNA is TGCAGTGCTAGCGAAACCGGGACAAGACATTCACCCCTCCACTTT. Translation: CSASETGTRHSPLHF.